This T cell receptor beta chain is drawn from a study of monozygotic twins with inflammatory bowel disease. Each CDR3 protein gets one entry in TCRdb, which reprocessed the 5' RACE reads and gives no DNA. Its listing shows approximately 330,000 distinct CDR3 sequences. CDR3 length: 15 amino acids. The germline V gene has CDR1 SGHKS and CDR2 YYEKEE (reference sequence). Sequencing used blood. The sequence derives from a human donor with ulcerative colitis or Crohn's disease, or a healthy co-twin of an affected twin (not recorded which). The V call is TRBV5-5, the J call TRBJ2-7. The CDR3 spells CASSLAGRSTDEQYF.